This TCR beta chain was found in a study of blood T cell repertoires in COVID-19. Study in general: The study drew acute and convalescent COVID-19 samples from the United States, Italy and Spain. PBMCs, B-cell-depleted T cells, or T cells were the source of the cDNA or gDNA that made up the material.

CDR3 size: 14 residues. J was trimmed by 5 bases and V by 3 bases; bases with no gene match: 3. CDR1 is SGHKS, CDR2 YYEKEE, per germline (reference sequence). Two negative PCRs, clearance, or symptom resolution were required of recovered Cohort 3 donors. In the source study's methods: Estimates of nucleated cell counts were drawn from the amplification of reference gene primers. Assay: immunoSEQ multiplex PCR; the TCRdb copy retains only in-frame clones and omits some. The DNA gave D and trimming, while V, J and clone size come from that table. The profile covers more than 450,000 clones, with 87% appearing a single time and 0.65% to 0.9% taken by the ten largest.

Sequencing input: PBMCs or T cells enriched from blood (not recorded which). The rearrangement links TRBV5-5 to TRBJ1-5; 9 bases line up with TRBD1. The receptor comes from a woman between 18 and 29 years old who had recovered from COVID-19. The CDR3 DNA reads as TGTGCCAGCAGCTCGGGACAGGGCCATCAGCCCCAGCATTTT. Translating it yields CASSSGQGHQPQHF. The whole variable domain, remainder taken from reference TRBV5-5 and TRBJ1-5, is DAGVTQSPTHLIKTRGQQVTLRCSPISGHKSVSWYQQVLGQGPQFIFQYYEKEERGRGNFPDRFSARQFPNYSSELNVNALLLGDSALYLCASSSGQGHQPQHFGDGTRLSIL.